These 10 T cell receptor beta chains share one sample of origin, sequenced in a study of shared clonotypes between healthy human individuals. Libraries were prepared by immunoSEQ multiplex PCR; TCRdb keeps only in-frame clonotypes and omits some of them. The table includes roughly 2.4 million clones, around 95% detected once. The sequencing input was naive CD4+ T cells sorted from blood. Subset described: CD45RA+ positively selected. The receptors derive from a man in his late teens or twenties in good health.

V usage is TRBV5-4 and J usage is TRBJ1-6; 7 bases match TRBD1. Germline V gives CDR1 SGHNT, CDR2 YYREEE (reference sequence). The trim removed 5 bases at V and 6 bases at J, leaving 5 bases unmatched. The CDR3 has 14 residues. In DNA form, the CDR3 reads TGTGCCAGCAGGCTCCGGGACAGTAATTCACCCCTCCACTTT. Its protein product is CASRLRDSNSPLHF.

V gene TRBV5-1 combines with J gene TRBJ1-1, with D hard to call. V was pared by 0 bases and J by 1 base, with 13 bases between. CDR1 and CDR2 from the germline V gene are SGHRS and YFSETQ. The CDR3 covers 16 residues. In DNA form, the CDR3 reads TGCGCCAGCAGCTTGGAGGCCAGGAGCCCGAACACTGAAGCTTTCTTT. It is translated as CASSLEARSPNTEAFF.

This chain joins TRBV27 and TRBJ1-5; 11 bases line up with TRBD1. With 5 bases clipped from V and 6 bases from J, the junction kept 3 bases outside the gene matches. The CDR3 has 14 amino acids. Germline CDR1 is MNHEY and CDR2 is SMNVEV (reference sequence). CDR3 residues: CASSGTGGRQPQHF. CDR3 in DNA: TGTGCCAGCAGTGGGACAGGGGGACGTCAGCCCCAGCATTTT.

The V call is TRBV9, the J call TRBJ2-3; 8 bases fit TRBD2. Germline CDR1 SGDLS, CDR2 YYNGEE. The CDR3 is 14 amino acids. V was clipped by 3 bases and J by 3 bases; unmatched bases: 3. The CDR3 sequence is CASSAGLVTDTQYF. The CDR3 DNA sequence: TGTGCCAGCAGCGCGGGACTAGTTACAGATACGCAGTATTTT.

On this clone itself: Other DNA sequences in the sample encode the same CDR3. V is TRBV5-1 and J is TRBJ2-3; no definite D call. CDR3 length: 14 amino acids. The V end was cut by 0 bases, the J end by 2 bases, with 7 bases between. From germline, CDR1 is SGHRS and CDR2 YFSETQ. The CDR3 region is CASSLEGTTDTQYF. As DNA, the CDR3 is TGCGCCAGCAGCTTGGAGGGTACCACAGATACGCAGTATTTT.

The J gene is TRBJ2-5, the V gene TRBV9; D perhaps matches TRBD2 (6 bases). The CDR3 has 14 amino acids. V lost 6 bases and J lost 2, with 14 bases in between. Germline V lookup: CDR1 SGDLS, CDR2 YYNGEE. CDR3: CASTSGGGQETQYF. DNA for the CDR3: TGTGCCAGCACCTCTGGTGGAGGGCAAGAGACCCAGTACTTC.

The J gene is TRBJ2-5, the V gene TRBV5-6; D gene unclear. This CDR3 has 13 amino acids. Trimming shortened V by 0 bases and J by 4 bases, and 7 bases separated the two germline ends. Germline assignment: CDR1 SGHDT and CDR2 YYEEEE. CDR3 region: CASSLVSLETQYF. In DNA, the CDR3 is TGTGCCAGCAGCTTGGTGAGCCTAGAGACCCAGTACTTC.

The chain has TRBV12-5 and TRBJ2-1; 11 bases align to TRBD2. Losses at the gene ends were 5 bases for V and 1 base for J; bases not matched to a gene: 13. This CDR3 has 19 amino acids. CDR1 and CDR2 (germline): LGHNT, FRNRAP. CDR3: CASGIRSSGGFSSYNEQFF. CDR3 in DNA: TGTGCTAGTGGTATCCGATCTAGCGGGGGGTTTAGTTCCTACAATGAGCAGTTCTTC.

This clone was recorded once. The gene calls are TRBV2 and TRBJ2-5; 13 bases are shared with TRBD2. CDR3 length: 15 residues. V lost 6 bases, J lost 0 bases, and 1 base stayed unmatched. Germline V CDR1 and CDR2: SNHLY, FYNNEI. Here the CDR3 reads CASRLAGGYQETQYF. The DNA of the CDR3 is TGTGCCAGCAGACTAGCGGGAGGGTACCAAGAGACCCAGTACTTC.

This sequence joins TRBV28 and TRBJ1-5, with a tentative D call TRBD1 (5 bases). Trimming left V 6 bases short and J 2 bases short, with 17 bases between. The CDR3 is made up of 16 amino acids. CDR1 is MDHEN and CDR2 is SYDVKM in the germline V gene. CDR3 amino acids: CASSRDQGRGNQPQHF. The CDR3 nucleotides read TGTGCCAGCAGCCGAGACCAGGGAAGAGGCAATCAGCCCCAGCATTTT. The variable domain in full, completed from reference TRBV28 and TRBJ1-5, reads DVKVTQSSRYLVKRTGEKVFLECVQDMDHENMFWYRQDPGLGLRLIYFSYDVKMKEKGDIPEGYSVSREKKERFSLILESASTNQTSMYLCASSRDQGRGNQPQHFGDGTRLSIL.